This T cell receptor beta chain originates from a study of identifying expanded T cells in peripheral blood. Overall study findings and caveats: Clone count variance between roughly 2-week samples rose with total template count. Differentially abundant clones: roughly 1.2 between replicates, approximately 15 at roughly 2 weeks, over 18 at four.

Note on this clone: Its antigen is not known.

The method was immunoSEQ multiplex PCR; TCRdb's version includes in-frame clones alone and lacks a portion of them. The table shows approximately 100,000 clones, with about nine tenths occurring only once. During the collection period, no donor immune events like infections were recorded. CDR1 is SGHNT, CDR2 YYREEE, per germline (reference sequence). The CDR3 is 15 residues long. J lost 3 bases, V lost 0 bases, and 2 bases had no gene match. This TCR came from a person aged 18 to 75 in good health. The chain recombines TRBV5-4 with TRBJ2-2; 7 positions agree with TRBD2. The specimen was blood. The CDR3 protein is CASSLVRGDTGELFF. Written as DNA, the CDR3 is TGTGCCAGCAGCTTGGTTCGGGGGGACACCGGGGAGCTGTTTTTT.